Each of the 9 T cell receptor beta chains below was sequenced from the same sample in a study of beta chain features in type 1 diabetes. Expressed TCRB transcripts were sequenced because the entire RNA isolate underwent reverse transcription. Here immunoSEQ multiplex PCR was the method, and the copy in TCRdb shows in-frame clones only, minus some. The sample lists a few hundred thousand clones, roughly 30% occurring once. Material for sequencing was central memory CD4+ T cells from blood. These receptors were collected from a young man in good health.

The chain couples TRBV11-2 to TRBJ1-2, with 9 bases aligning to TRBD1. Per the germline V gene, CDR1 is SGHAT and CDR2 is FQNNGV. V was pared by 5 bases and J by 6 bases, with 10 bases of the junction left unmatched. The CDR3 extends over 15 amino acids. Here the CDR3 DNA reads TGTGCCAGCAGCCCAGGGACAGGGAGAAAGGATGGCTACACCTTC. As protein: CASSPGTGRKDGYTF.

This clone was detected a few times. This chain connects TRBV25-1 to TRBJ1-2, with D uncertain. This CDR3 comprises 13 residues. Germline lookup yields CDR1 MGHDK and CDR2 SYGVNS. Trimming removed 3 bases from V and 3 bases from J, with 8 bases in between. The CDR3 DNA reads as TGTGCCAGCAGTGATCGGCCCGACTATGGCTACACCTTC. As protein: CASSDRPDYGYTF.

This clone was seen a few times. The rearrangement links TRBV30 to TRBJ2-5, with 7 bases that match TRBD2. The CDR3 length is 14 residues. With 5 bases clipped from V and 5 bases from J, the junction kept 11 bases outside the gene matches. The germline gives CDR1 GTSNPN, CDR2 SVGIG (reference sequence). CDR3 sequence (DNA): TGTGCCTGGTCCCCAGCTAGCGGCGGGGAGACCCAGTACTTC. As protein: CAWSPASGGETQYF.

V gene TRBV11-2 combines with J gene TRBJ2-5, with 9 bases identical to TRBD2. The CDR3 loop spans 16 amino acids. CDR1 is SGHAT, CDR2 FQNNGV, per germline. V gave up 5 bases and J gave up 2 bases; unmatched junction bases: 9. This CDR3 is CASSQRLAALQETQYF. The CDR3 coding sequence is TGTGCCAGCAGCCAAAGACTAGCGGCACTACAAGAGACCCAGTACTTC. Variable domain in full (rest from reference TRBV11-2 and TRBJ2-5): EAGVAQSPRYKIIEKRQSVAFWCNPISGHATLYWYQQILGQGPKLLIQFQNNGVVDDSQLPKDRFSAERLKGVDSTLKIQPAKLEDSAVYLCASSQRLAALQETQYFGPGTRLLVL.

The V and J genes are TRBV28 and TRBJ1-5; the D gene is possibly TRBD1 (5 bases). Trimming removed 5 bases from V and 4 bases from J, with 24 bases in between. The CDR3 loop spans 18 amino acids. Germline-derived CDR1 and CDR2 are MDHEN and SYDVKM. The CDR3 nucleotides read TGTGCCAGCAGTCCATCTCCTGGGGGGGACCCCACAAATCAGCCCCAGCATTTT. Protein sequence: CASSPSPGGDPTNQPQHF.

This clone was seen just once. This sequence joins TRBV30 and TRBJ2-7; 10 nucleotides align to TRBD2. The CDR3 is made up of 13 amino acids. With V trimmed by 4 bases and J by 3 bases, 3 bases remained unmatched. The germline CDR1 and CDR2 sequences are GTSNPN and SVGIG (reference sequence). CDR3 amino acids: CAWKTSGNYEQYF. The CDR3 DNA follows: TGTGCCTGGAAAACTAGCGGGAACTACGAGCAGTACTTC. Variable domain in full (rest from reference TRBV30 and TRBJ2-7): SQTIHQWPATLVQPVGSPLSLECTVEGTSNPNLYWYRQAAGRGLQLLFYSVGIGQISSEVPQNLSASRPQDRQFILSSKKLLLSDSGFYLCAWKTSGNYEQYFGPGTRLTVT.

This clone was seen only a few times. The rearrangement uses TRBV7-9 and TRBJ2-7; 8 nucleotides line up with TRBD1. In germline, CDR1 is SEHNR, CDR2 FQNEAQ (reference sequence). V dropped 5 bases and J dropped 0; count of bases not matched to a gene: 6. CDR3 length: 15 amino acids. In nucleotides, the CDR3 is TGTGCCAGCAGCATCTCCGGGACAGGCTCCTACGAGCAGTACTTC. It specifies CASSISGTGSYEQYF.

This clone came up a few times. The rearrangement uses TRBV30 and TRBJ1-3; 7 bases match TRBD1. The trim removed 5 bases at V and 9 bases at J, leaving 7 bases unmatched. This CDR3 spans 12 amino acids. CDR1 and CDR2 from the germline V gene are GTSNPN and SVGIG (reference sequence). The CDR3 region has the DNA TGTGCCTGGGGACAGGTCGAGGGCACCATATATTTT. It specifies CAWGQVEGTIYF.

The CDR3 loop reads CASSVRGAGTDTQYF. CDR3 nucleotides: TGTGCCAGCAGTGTCAGAGGGGCCGGCACAGATACGCAGTATTTT. This sequence joins TRBV2 and TRBJ2-3; D may match TRBD1 or TRBD2 (5 bases each). Germline lookup yields CDR1 SNHLY and CDR2 FYNNEI. CDR3 length: 15 amino acids. The V end was cut by 4 bases, the J end by 1 base, with 12 bases between.